The clone carrying this T cell receptor (beta chain) was observed a few times. Single viable CD3+CD4+CD8-CD45RO+ cells were sorted as the memory CD4+ T cells. The sample originates from a study of memory CD4+ T cells and cytomegalovirus serostatus. This CDR3 region has 14 residues. The V end lost 6 bases, the J end lost 9 bases, and 18 bases lay between the germline ends. CDR1 MDHEN and CDR2 SYDVKM come from the germline V gene. The data were produced by immunoSEQ multiplex PCR, yet TCRdb's version contains in-frame clones alone and is incomplete. The data show approximately 47,000 clones, roughly 78% seen once.

The rearrangement uses TRBV28 and TRBJ1-5; D may be TRBD1 (5 bases). This TCR derives from an adult in good health and CMV-seronegative. Sequenced material: memory CD4+ T cells from blood. For the CDR3, the DNA is TGTGCCAGCAGACGCGGGGGGAATCAGGCGCCCCAGCATTTT. Its protein product is CASRRGGNQAPQHF.